The 8 T cell receptor beta chains reported below all come from one sample, sequenced in a study of blood T cell repertoires in COVID-19 (dated by TCRdb to the early 2020s). Libraries were prepared through the immunoSEQ multiplex PCR assay. Imported from immuneACCESS, the table was reduced by TCRdb to in-frame sequences with V and J called. These copies leave out some clones; in studies compared against another copy, an unresolved V gene accounts for under half, and the cause of the remainder is not known. This sample has 300,000 to 350,000 clones in its table, and 80% to 90% of those were observed once. The ten biggest clones cover over 4.5% of the sample. The sequencing input was PBMCs or T cells enriched from blood (not recorded which). The receptors were gathered from a man between 25 and 39 years old who had recovered from COVID-19.

This chain links TRBV9 with TRBJ2-5; TRBD2 aligns across 7 bases. This CDR3 is 14 amino acids long. Germline CDR1 SGDLS, CDR2 YYNGEE. The V segment lost 6 bases and the J segment 1 base; nucleotides outside the gene matches: 6. The CDR3 loop reads CASTSGGTQETQYF. CDR3 DNA sequence: TGTGCCAGCACCTCGGGGGGTACCCAAGAGACCCAGTACTTC.

This chain links TRBV12-3 or TRBV12-4 with TRBJ1-1; D remains unclear. The CDR3 is 13 amino acids. Deletions cut 6 bases from V and 9 bases from J, with 17 bases between. CDR3 sequence reads: CASRATVTQQAFF. The CDR3 DNA reads as TGTGCCAGCAGGGCTACAGTCACCCAACAAGCTTTCTTT.

V and J are TRBV3-1 (or the pseudogene TRBV3-2) and TRBJ2-2; 10 bases are a match to TRBD2. The V segment lost 4 bases and the J segment 6 bases; nucleotides outside the gene matches: 8. CDR1 is LGHDT, CDR2 YNNKEL, per germline (reference sequence). This CDR3 has 16 amino acids. Here the CDR3 reads CASSLTSGGASGELFF. The CDR3 region has the DNA TGTGCCAGCAGCCTCACCAGCGGGGGGGCTTCCGGGGAGCTGTTTTTT.

This clone was seen only once. The chain is built from TRBV5-1 and TRBJ2-7; 7 nucleotides agree with TRBD1. The CDR3 has 14 amino acids. Trimming at V came to 5 bases and at J to 7 bases, leaving 12 bases not matched to a gene. From germline, CDR1 is SGHRS and CDR2 YFSETQ. This CDR3 reads CASREGDRTDEQYF. Written as DNA, the CDR3 is TGCGCCAGCAGAGAAGGGGACAGAACAGATGAGCAGTACTTC. Using reference TRBV5-1 and TRBJ2-7 for the parts outside the CDR3, the full variable domain is KAGVTQTPRYLIKTRGQQVTLSCSPISGHRSVSWYQQTPGQGLQFLFEYFSETQRNKGNFPGRFSGRQFSNSRSEMNVSTLELGDSALYLCASREGDRTDEQYFGPGTRLTVT.

The CDR3 reads CAWRISGASTDTQYF. The CDR3 coding sequence is TGTGCCTGGAGGATAAGCGGGGCTAGCACAGATACGCAGTATTTT. This chain joins TRBV30 and TRBJ2-3; TRBD2 agrees at 7 bases. The V segment lost 3 bases and the J segment 0 bases; nucleotides outside the gene matches: 6. CDR1 GTSNPN and CDR2 SVGIG come from the germline V gene (reference sequence). The CDR3 loop spans 15 amino acids.

The V gene is TRBV7-9, the J gene TRBJ2-2, with TRBD2 identical over 12 bases. The CDR3 spans 16 residues. Per the germline V gene, CDR1 is SEHNR and CDR2 is FQNEAQ (reference sequence). V shed 5 bases and J 4 bases; nucleotides not matched to a gene: 5. The CDR3 reads CASSRTSGAVTGELFF. Written as DNA, the CDR3 is TGTGCCAGCAGCCGGACTAGCGGGGCGGTCACCGGGGAGCTGTTTTTT. The entire variable domain, with the rest obtained from reference TRBV7-9 and TRBJ2-2, is as follows: DTGVSQNPRHKITKRGQNVTFRCDPISEHNRLYWYRQTLGQGPEFLTYFQNEAQLEKSRLLSDRFSAERPKGSFSTLEIQRTEQGDSAMYLCASSRTSGAVTGELFFGEGSRLTVL.

The gene calls are TRBV7-2 and TRBJ1-6; D is perhaps TRBD1 (6 bases). Germline V gene lookup returns CDR1 SGHTA and CDR2 FQGNSA. The germline V and J ends were trimmed by 5 bases and 5 bases, with 13 bases remaining between them. The CDR3 runs 15 residues. The CDR3: CASSPGTPHNSPLHF. The DNA of the CDR3 is TGTGCCAGCAGCCCCGGGACACCACATAATTCACCCCTCCACTTT.

This chain uses TRBV5-1 with TRBJ2-5; TRBD2 matches 7 bases. This CDR3 has 13 amino acids. V lost 4 bases, J lost 3 bases, and 3 bases stayed unmatched. Germline-derived CDR1 and CDR2 are SGHRS and YFSETQ. The CDR3 nucleotides read TGCGCCAGCAGCCAAAGCGGGGAAGAGACCCAGTACTTC. This codes for CASSQSGEETQYF.